This TCR beta chain was observed in a study of identical twins. The germline gives CDR1 SEHNR, CDR2 FQNEAQ (reference sequence). CDR3 length equals 14 residues. V lost 2 bases and J 3 bases, leaving 7 bases between the germline ends. TCRdb processed the 5' RACE reads anew with MiXCR; each CDR3 protein has one entry. This table holds approximately 700,000 distinct CDR3 sequences, around a sixth found once. These data also featured in a second study, about T cells expressing NK-cell markers. That report notes: No clear determination of HCMV specificity was made for expanded NKG2C+ T cell clones.

Specimen: PBMCs. The chain joins TRBV7-9 to TRBJ2-2; D perhaps matches TRBD1 (6 bases). This receptor was obtained from a woman aged 18 to 35 in good health. The CDR3 DNA is TGTGCCAGCAGCTTAACAGGGTACACCGGGGAGCTGTTTTTT. This gives the protein CASSLTGYTGELFF.